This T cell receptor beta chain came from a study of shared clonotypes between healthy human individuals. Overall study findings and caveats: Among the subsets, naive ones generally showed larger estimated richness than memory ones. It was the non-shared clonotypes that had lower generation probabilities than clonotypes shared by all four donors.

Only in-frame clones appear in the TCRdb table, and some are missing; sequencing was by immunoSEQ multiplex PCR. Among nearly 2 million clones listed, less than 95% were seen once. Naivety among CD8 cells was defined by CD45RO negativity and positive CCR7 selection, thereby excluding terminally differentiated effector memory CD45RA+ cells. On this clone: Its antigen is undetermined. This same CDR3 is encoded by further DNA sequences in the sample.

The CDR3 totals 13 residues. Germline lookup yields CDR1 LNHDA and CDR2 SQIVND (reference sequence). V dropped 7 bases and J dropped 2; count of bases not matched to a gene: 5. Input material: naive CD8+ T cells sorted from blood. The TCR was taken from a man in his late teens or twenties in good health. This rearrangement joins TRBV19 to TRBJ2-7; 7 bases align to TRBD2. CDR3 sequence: CASTAGVAYEQYF. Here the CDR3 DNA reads TGTGCCAGTACCGCGGGAGTAGCCTACGAGCAGTACTTC.